The T cell receptor beta chain described here comes from a study of T-cell memory formation after mild COVID-19. TCRdb ran MiXCR on the 5' RACE reads and lists one entry per CDR3 protein. This sample has just over 200,000 distinct CDR3 sequences, with more than 8% found just once. This clonotype was recorded at least ten times. The V end lost 2 bases, the J end lost 5 bases, and 4 bases lay between the germline ends. Germline lookup yields CDR1 MNHEY and CDR2 SVGEGT. The CDR3 consists of 12 residues. The chain carries TRBV6-2 or TRBV6-3 and TRBJ2-1; no clear D. The receptor was derived from a man aged 18 to 30 who had mild COVID-19 (a few samples of this study predate the infection). Cell type and time point are not known. The sample taken for sequencing was PBMCs or a T cell subset sorted from them (not recorded which). The CDR3 bases are TGTGCCAGCAGTTACCCCCACAATGAGCAGTTCTTC. Its protein is CASSYPHNEQFF.